Here is one T cell receptor beta chain with its context. Its antigen remains unknown. This record belongs to a study of cytomegalovirus exposure and HLA in healthy donors. Study in general: The Caucasian-associated ancestry cluster held roughly 80% of around 380 genotyped donors. Study observations and caveats: It was reported in a later analysis that an Asian-associated ancestry cluster showed fewer N-insertions than the roughly 710-donor mean.

Per the germline V gene, CDR1 is PRHDT and CDR2 is FYEKMQ (reference sequence). The CDR3 contains 14 residues. V lost 5 bases and J lost 3, with 13 bases in between. The donors (healthy individuals) were bone marrow donors. The PCR was carried out with 60 Vbeta primers and 13 Jbeta primers. The protocol was immunoSEQ multiplex PCR, while the TCRdb copy is restricted to in-frame clones and leaves out a portion. The repertoire holds tens of thousands of clones, with 79% as singletons. The sample comprised PBMCs. The clonotype was recovered from a middle-aged woman in good health and CMV-seropositive. The J gene is TRBJ2-5, the V gene TRBV13; maybe TRBD2 (6 bases). In nucleotides, the CDR3 is TGTGCCAGCAGCCCCCGCGGGGCGGAAGAGACCCAGTACTTC. Protein product: CASSPRGAEETQYF.